This passage covers 24 T cell receptor beta chains from one sample sequenced in a study of response to subunit inactivated influenza vaccine. TCRdb analysed the RT-PCR reads with MiXCR anew, one entry per CDR3 protein. The sample shows a few hundred thousand distinct CDR3 sequences, around a fifth of them seen only once. The source material was PBMCs from blood, sampled approximately 20 months after vaccination. These TCRs come from a man in his fifties or sixties who received an inactivated influenza vaccine.

This clonotype was observed a few times. The genes are TRBV7-1 and TRBJ2-7, with 10 bases identical to TRBD1. TRBV7-1 is annotated as an ORF whose role is uncertain. This CDR3 region has 18 residues. J was trimmed by 4 bases and V by 2 bases; bases with no gene match: 14. This CDR3 reads CASSSQDRDRGDGYEQYF. CDR3 sequence (DNA): TGTGCCAGCAGCTCACAAGACCGGGACAGGGGCGACGGGTACGAGCAGTACTTC.

This chain connects TRBV20-1 to TRBJ2-7; 7 bases align to TRBD2. CDR1 is DFQATT and CDR2 is SNEGSKA in the germline V gene (reference sequence). Losses at the gene ends were 6 bases for V and 5 bases for J; bases not matched to a gene: 7. CDR3 length: 12 amino acids. CDR3 nucleotide sequence: TGCAGTGCCCCTGGGCTAGCGGACGAGCAGTACTTC. Translation gives CSAPGLADEQYF.

Many counts were recorded for this clonotype. The gene calls are TRBV28 and TRBJ1-5; TRBD1 matches 9 bases. Germline lookup yields CDR1 MDHEN and CDR2 SYDVKM. J was trimmed by 2 bases and V by 6 bases; bases with no gene match: 8. The length of the CDR3 is 16 residues. The chain's CDR3 is CASRSGQGKGNQPQHF. CDR3 in DNA: TGTGCCAGCAGAAGTGGACAGGGGAAAGGCAATCAGCCCCAGCATTTT.

This clonotype was seen a few times. CDR3 sequence: CASSYVGSGELFF. The DNA of the CDR3 is TGTGCCAGCAGTTACGTGGGTTCCGGGGAGCTGTTTTTT. This chain links TRBV6-6 with TRBJ2-2; D remains unclear. V lost 2 bases and J 6 bases, leaving 7 bases between the germline ends. The CDR3 spans 13 residues. Germline lookup yields CDR1 MNHNY and CDR2 SVGAGI (reference sequence).

The chain recombines TRBV29-1 with TRBJ2-7, with 11 bases fitting TRBD1. Germline lookup yields CDR1 SQVTM and CDR2 ANQGSEA. The CDR3 runs to 13 residues. V dropped 7 bases and J dropped 3; count of bases not matched to a gene: 5. CDR3 sequence: CSAEGTGGYEQYF. CDR3 DNA sequence: TGCAGCGCCGAAGGGACAGGGGGCTACGAGCAGTACTTC.

This clonotype came up many times. V is TRBV12-3 or TRBV12-4 and J is TRBJ1-1, with no clear D. With 1 base removed from V and 0 bases from J, the gap between germline ends came to 6 bases. The CDR3 spans 14 residues. In DNA, the CDR3 is TGTGCCAGCAGTTTAGGCAGCCTGAACACTGAAGCTTTCTTT. Translated, it gives CASSLGSLNTEAFF.

This clonotype has a handful of counts. This sequence joins TRBV14 and TRBJ2-3; no firm D call. V lost 1 base and J lost 6, with 2 bases in between. The CDR3 runs to 11 residues. Germline-derived CDR1 and CDR2 are SGHDN and FVKESK. The CDR3 DNA is TGTGCCAGCAGCCAAGTGGATACGCAGTATTTT. Protein: CASSQVDTQYF.

This chain connects TRBV20-1 to TRBJ2-1, with no clear D. The CDR3 consists of 13 residues. V was shortened by 3 bases and J by 0 bases, with 6 bases between the two germline ends. Germline V gene sequence: CDR1 DFQATT, CDR2 SNEGSKA (reference sequence). The CDR3 loop reads CSASRSSYNEQFF. The CDR3 nucleotides read TGCAGTGCTAGCAGGAGCTCCTACAATGAGCAGTTCTTC.

The chain couples TRBV12-3 or TRBV12-4 to TRBJ2-1; 8 bases are shared with TRBD1. The CDR3 consists of 13 residues. V shed 5 bases and J 7 bases; nucleotides not matched to a gene: 4. CDR3 DNA: TGTGCCAGCAGTATAAACAGGGGGAATGAGCAGTTCTTC. Its translation: CASSINRGNEQFF.

This clonotype was seen ten or more times. The chain carries TRBV4-3 and TRBJ2-7; 7 nucleotides align to TRBD1. Germline CDR1 LGHNA, CDR2 YSLEER. The V gene end was trimmed by 4 bases and the J gene end by 5 bases; junction bases not matched to a gene: 11. This CDR3 is 15 amino acids long. CDR3 DNA sequence: TGCGCCAGCAGCCGGTGGGAGACAGGGTACGACGAGCAGTACTTC. Its protein product is CASSRWETGYDEQYF.

This clonotype has more than one count but fewer than ten. The rearrangement links TRBV2 to TRBJ2-5; 8 bases agree with TRBD2. The CDR3 length is 17 residues. V was clipped by 1 base and J by 4 bases; unmatched bases: 11. CDR1 SNHLY and CDR2 FYNNEI come from the germline V gene. The CDR3: CASSEVPRLARIETQYF. The CDR3 DNA reads as TGTGCCAGCAGTGAAGTCCCTCGACTAGCGAGGATAGAGACCCAGTACTTC.

This clonotype was seen more than once but under ten times. The chain carries TRBV3-1 and TRBJ1-1; D gene ambiguous. The CDR3 contains 15 residues. Between the trimmed V and J ends, which lost 4 bases and 1 base, there was a span of 13 bases. From germline, CDR1 is LGHDT and CDR2 YNNKEL (reference sequence). The DNA of the CDR3 is TGTGCCAGCAGCCCCTTTGGACTCTCGAACACTGAAGCTTTCTTT. Translating it yields CASSPFGLSNTEAFF.

V gene TRBV7-6 combines with J gene TRBJ2-7, with TRBD1 matching 10 bases. CDR3 length: 16 residues. Germline V CDR1 and CDR2: SGHVS, FNYEAQ. V was pared by 5 bases and J by 5 bases, with 12 bases of the junction left unmatched. This chain's CDR3 is CASSVLTGGVIDEQYF. DNA for the CDR3: TGTGCCAGCAGCGTCCTGACAGGGGGCGTCATCGACGAGCAGTACTTC.

This clonotype was seen a handful of times. The chain joins TRBV3-1 to TRBJ1-6; no clear D gene. V lost 5 bases and J 7 bases, leaving 9 bases between the germline ends. This CDR3 spans 13 amino acids. Germline V lookup: CDR1 LGHDT, CDR2 YNNKEL (reference sequence). In DNA, the CDR3 is TGTGCCAGCAGCGCCGGGCTGAATTCACCCCTCCACTTT. Translated, it gives CASSAGLNSPLHF.

This sequence joins TRBV7-2 and TRBJ2-3; 9 positions agree with TRBD1. The ends lost 3 bases at V and 4 bases at J; junction bases unmatched: 5. The CDR3 runs to 15 residues. Germline-derived CDR1 and CDR2 are SGHTA and FQGNSA. The CDR3, as DNA: TGTGCCAGCAGCTTGAGGGACAGGGTCCCAGATACGCAGTATTTT. It specifies CASSLRDRVPDTQYF.

This chain connects TRBV7-8 to TRBJ1-4, with D unclear. V lost 0 bases and J lost 8, with 13 bases in between. This CDR3 contains 15 residues. The germline V gene has CDR1 SGHVS and CDR2 FQNEAQ. The CDR3 protein is CASSLARGYGEKLFF. The CDR3 nucleotides are TGTGCCAGCAGCTTAGCGCGGGGTTACGGAGAAAAACTGTTTTTT.

This clonotype was detected a few times. This sequence joins TRBV20-1 and TRBJ2-7; 12 bases line up with TRBD2. The germline V gene encodes CDR1 DFQATT and CDR2 SNEGSKA (reference sequence). The CDR3 contains 14 residues. Unmatched junction bases numbered 1, after V lost 4 bases and J lost 0 bases. The CDR3 DNA reads TGCAGTGCTAAGGGACTAGCGGGCTCCTACGAGCAGTACTTC. This gives the protein CSAKGLAGSYEQYF.

V is TRBV19 and J is TRBJ2-3, with TRBD2 matching over 7 bases. This CDR3 has 14 residues. The germline V gene has CDR1 LNHDA and CDR2 SQIVND (reference sequence). V gave up 9 bases and J gave up 6 bases; unmatched junction bases: 12. This CDR3 is CARASWEGSDTQYF. CDR3 coding DNA: TGTGCCAGGGCTAGCTGGGAGGGATCTGATACGCAGTATTTT. The full variable domain, its missing parts supplied by reference TRBV19 and TRBJ2-3, is DGGITQSPKYLFRKEGQNVTLSCEQNLNHDAMYWYRQDPGQGLRLIYYSQIVNDFQKGDIAEGYSVSREKKESFPLTVTSAQKNPTAFYLCARASWEGSDTQYFGPGTRLTVL.

This clonotype was seen a handful of times. The chain employs TRBV24-1 and TRBJ1-2, with 9 bases lining up with TRBD1. Trimming at V came to 6 bases and at J to 6 bases, leaving 1 base not matched to a gene. The CDR3 sequence is 12 residues long. Germline CDR1 reads KGHDR; CDR2 reads SFDVKD. This CDR3 is CATSRQGDGYTF. CDR3 bases: TGTGCCACCAGTCGACAGGGGGATGGCTACACCTTC.

V usage is TRBV7-8 and J usage is TRBJ1-6, with 7 positions matching TRBD1. Looked up from germline, CDR1 is SGHVS and CDR2 is FQNEAQ. The CDR3 is 15 residues long. With 3 bases clipped from V and 7 bases from J, the junction kept 6 bases outside the gene matches. CDR3 region: CASSFLGTVNSPLHF. The CDR3, as DNA: TGTGCCAGCAGCTTCTTGGGGACAGTAAATTCACCCCTCCACTTT.

This clonotype was found many times. The chain uses TRBV6-5 and TRBJ1-4, with D perhaps TRBD1 (5 bases). In germline, CDR1 is MNHEY, CDR2 SVGAGI. V dropped 2 bases and J dropped 4 bases, with 17 bases sitting between them. This CDR3 has 17 residues. The CDR3 sequence is CASSYGTPITGNEKLFF. CDR3 DNA: TGTGCCAGCAGTTACGGGACTCCCATCACCGGTAATGAAAAACTGTTTTTT.

This clonotype came up a few times. This chain connects TRBV6-2 or TRBV6-3 to TRBJ2-7; weak D call: TRBD1 (8 bases). CDR3 length: 14 amino acids. Trimming took 2 bases from V and 5 from J, leaving 13 bases between them. Looked up from germline, CDR1 is MNHEY and CDR2 is SVGEGT. The CDR3 bases are TGTGCCAGCAGTTACGGACAGGGAGGGCACGAGCAGTACTTC. This codes for CASSYGQGGHEQYF.

The chain uses TRBV7-6 and TRBJ2-1; 7 positions match TRBD2. Trimming took 5 bases from V and 7 from J; bases not matched to a gene: 8. The CDR3 runs to 14 residues. Germline loops: CDR1 SGHVS, CDR2 FNYEAQ. The CDR3 reads CASSQTSWANEQFF. The CDR3 DNA sequence: TGTGCCAGCAGCCAGACTAGCTGGGCGAATGAGCAGTTCTTC.

In this sample, this clonotype turned up a few times. The rearrangement links TRBV28 to TRBJ1-6, with D unclear. The CDR3 runs to 15 residues. CDR1 and CDR2 from the germline V gene are MDHEN and SYDVKM. V lost 7 bases and J 3 bases, leaving 13 bases between the germline ends. CDR3 nucleotide sequence: TGTGCCAGCACCCTCGTAGGCAGCTATAATTCACCCCTCCACTTT. Its translation: CASTLVGSYNSPLHF.